Listed below are T cell receptor beta chains from one sample, sequenced in a study of beta chain bispecific antibodies for T cell cancers. One entry per CDR3 protein results from TCRdb running MiXCR on the 5' RACE reads. The sample yields tens of thousands of distinct CDR3 sequences, more than 2% seen once. These TCRs' antigens remain unknown. The input for sequencing was healthy donor T cells cultured with leukemia cells, taken from a culture containing a bispecific antibody targeting TCR Vbeta12. The receptors were gathered from a human donor in good health. Some clones in this sample may be carry-over from other donors' samples. The CDR3 runs from the conserved cysteine through the conserved F or W. The order of the fields is J gene, D gene, V gene, CDR3 length, clone size, CDR3 protein, CDR3 DNA. D genes are given only for firm matches. Clone size, where shown, is once, few, many, or a class for clones that have expanded.

J gene: TRBJ1-1
D gene: TRBD1
V gene: TRBV5-6
CDR3 length: 14
clone size: -
CDR3 protein: CASSTGTANTEAFF
CDR3 DNA: TGTGCCAGCAGCACAGGGACAGCGAACACTGAAGCTTTCTTT

J gene: TRBJ2-1
D gene: TRBD2
V gene: TRBV20-1
CDR3 length: 15
clone size: many
CDR3 protein: CSARDIRGVNNEQFF
CDR3 DNA: TGCAGTGCTAGAGATATCCGGGGGGTCAACAATGAGCAGTTCTTC

J gene: TRBJ1-4
D gene: TRBD1
V gene: TRBV7-9
CDR3 length: 14
clone size: many
CDR3 protein: CASSFPGGREKLFF
CDR3 DNA: TGTGCCAGCAGCTTTCCAGGGGGCCGTGAAAAACTGTTTTTT

J gene: TRBJ2-7
D gene: -
V gene: TRBV3-1
CDR3 length: 17
clone size: -
CDR3 protein: CASSQQDLSRFTGEQYF
CDR3 DNA: TGTGCCAGCAGCCAGCAGGATCTTTCCAGATTTACTGGCGAGCAGTACTTC

J gene: TRBJ1-2
D gene: -
V gene: TRBV15
CDR3 length: 16
clone size: many
CDR3 protein: CATSRDPTEANYGYTF
CDR3 DNA: TGTGCCACCAGCAGAGACCCAACAGAAGCTAACTATGGCTACACCTTC

J gene: TRBJ2-3
D gene: TRBD2
V gene: TRBV6-1
CDR3 length: 15
clone size: many
CDR3 protein: CASSDGGGPTDTQYF
CDR3 DNA: TGTGCCAGCAGTGACGGCGGGGGGCCCACAGATACGCAGTATTTT

J gene: TRBJ2-1
D gene: TRBD1
V gene: TRBV6-5
CDR3 length: 18
clone size: many
CDR3 protein: CASSLGQGSPITYNEQFF
CDR3 DNA: TGTGCCAGCAGTTTAGGACAGGGGTCCCCTATTACCTACAATGAGCAGTTCTTC

J gene: TRBJ2-7
D gene: -
V gene: TRBV28
CDR3 length: 13
clone size: many
CDR3 protein: CASSKTLPYEQYF
CDR3 DNA: TGTGCCAGCAGTAAAACACTCCCTTACGAGCAGTACTTC

J gene: TRBJ1-2
D gene: TRBD1
V gene: TRBV27
CDR3 length: 13
clone size: many
CDR3 protein: CASSGQGDYGYTF
CDR3 DNA: TGTGCCAGCAGTGGACAGGGTGACTATGGCTACACCTTC

J gene: TRBJ2-5
D gene: TRBD1
V gene: TRBV7-6
CDR3 length: 15
clone size: medium-sized
CDR3 protein: CASSRTGEFQETQYF
CDR3 DNA: TGTGCCAGCAGCCGGACAGGGGAATTCCAAGAGACCCAGTACTTC

J gene: TRBJ1-1
D gene: -
V gene: TRBV27
CDR3 length: 13
clone size: many
CDR3 protein: CASTLTGFPRAFF
CDR3 DNA: TGTGCCAGCACGCTTACAGGGTTCCCTAGAGCTTTCTTT

J gene: TRBJ1-2
D gene: -
V gene: TRBV20-1
CDR3 length: 14
clone size: many
CDR3 protein: CSATLTGGGYGYTF
CDR3 DNA: TGCAGTGCTACCCTCACGGGCGGGGGCTATGGCTACACCTTC

J gene: TRBJ1-5
D gene: -
V gene: TRBV5-1
CDR3 length: 12
clone size: medium-sized
CDR3 protein: CARTQENQPQHF
CDR3 DNA: TGCGCCAGAACTCAGGAGAATCAGCCCCAGCATTTT

J gene: TRBJ2-3
D gene: -
V gene: TRBV20-1
CDR3 length: 16
clone size: many
CDR3 protein: CSARGFGSGSTDTQYF
CDR3 DNA: TGCAGTGCTAGAGGGTTCGGTAGCGGAAGCACAGATACGCAGTATTTT

J gene: TRBJ1-1
D gene: -
V gene: TRBV27
CDR3 length: 14
clone size: medium-sized
CDR3 protein: CASSLIGGNTEAFF
CDR3 DNA: TGTGCCAGCAGTTTGATAGGGGGGAACACTGAAGCTTTCTTT

J gene: TRBJ1-2
D gene: -
V gene: TRBV5-6
CDR3 length: 13
clone size: many
CDR3 protein: CASSLWSGYGYTF
CDR3 DNA: TGTGCCAGCAGCTTGTGGTCTGGGTATGGCTACACCTTC

J gene: TRBJ1-2
D gene: -
V gene: TRBV27
CDR3 length: 13
clone size: many
CDR3 protein: CASSLTATYGYTF
CDR3 DNA: TGTGCCAGCAGTCTTACTGCGACCTATGGCTACACCTTC

J gene: TRBJ2-7
D gene: TRBD1
V gene: TRBV11-2
CDR3 length: 14
clone size: many
CDR3 protein: CASSFGTGVFEQYF
CDR3 DNA: TGTGCCAGCAGCTTTGGGACAGGGGTGTTCGAGCAGTACTTC

J gene: TRBJ1-1
D gene: -
V gene: TRBV4-1
CDR3 length: 15
clone size: many
CDR3 protein: CASSQASAGRTEAFF
CDR3 DNA: TGCGCCAGCAGCCAAGCCTCGGCCGGGCGGACTGAAGCTTTCTTT

J gene: TRBJ2-7
D gene: TRBD1
V gene: TRBV27
CDR3 length: 12
clone size: many
CDR3 protein: CASAVTGYEQYF
CDR3 DNA: TGTGCCAGCGCCGTGACAGGGTACGAGCAGTACTTC

J gene: TRBJ2-7
D gene: -
V gene: TRBV5-6
CDR3 length: 13
clone size: many
CDR3 protein: CASSLRTDYEQYF
CDR3 DNA: TGTGCCAGCAGCTTGAGAACAGACTACGAGCAGTACTTC

J gene: TRBJ2-7
D gene: -
V gene: TRBV5-6
CDR3 length: 14
clone size: many
CDR3 protein: CASSREWGQYEQYF
CDR3 DNA: TGTGCCAGCAGCCGAGAATGGGGACAATACGAGCAGTACTTC

J gene: TRBJ1-3
D gene: -
V gene: TRBV5-5
CDR3 length: 14
clone size: many
CDR3 protein: CASSLVGSGNTIYF
CDR3 DNA: TGTGCCAGCAGCTTGGTGGGCTCTGGAAACACCATATATTTT

J gene: TRBJ2-5
D gene: TRBD1
V gene: TRBV19
CDR3 length: 15
clone size: many
CDR3 protein: CASSADRGHQETQYF
CDR3 DNA: TGTGCCAGTAGTGCGGACAGGGGACACCAAGAGACCCAGTACTTC

J gene: TRBJ1-6
D gene: -
V gene: TRBV27
CDR3 length: 14
clone size: many
CDR3 protein: CASSLMWGDSPLHF
CDR3 DNA: TGTGCCAGCAGTTTAATGTGGGGAGATTCACCCCTCCACTTT

J gene: TRBJ1-1
D gene: -
V gene: TRBV10-3
CDR3 length: 14
clone size: many
CDR3 protein: CAITKRRLWTEAFF
CDR3 DNA: TGTGCCATCACGAAGAGACGTTTGTGGACTGAAGCTTTCTTT

J gene: TRBJ1-6
D gene: TRBD1
V gene: TRBV5-1
CDR3 length: 16
clone size: many
CDR3 protein: CASSLGYRGHNSPLHF
CDR3 DNA: TGCGCCAGCAGCTTGGGATACAGGGGGCATAATTCACCCCTCCACTTT

J gene: TRBJ2-1
D gene: TRBD1
V gene: TRBV29-1
CDR3 length: 14
clone size: many
CDR3 protein: CSSGGTGAYNEQFF
CDR3 DNA: TGCAGCTCAGGGGGGACAGGAGCCTACAATGAGCAGTTCTTC

J gene: TRBJ1-4
D gene: -
V gene: TRBV20-1
CDR3 length: 11
clone size: medium-sized
CDR3 protein: CSAPDREKLFF
CDR3 DNA: TGCAGTGCCCCCGATAGGGAAAAACTGTTTTTT

J gene: TRBJ2-7
D gene: TRBD2
V gene: TRBV20-1
CDR3 length: 13
clone size: many
CDR3 protein: CSAQAGGGHEQYF
CDR3 DNA: TGCAGTGCCCAGGCGGGGGGCGGGCACGAGCAGTACTTC

J gene: TRBJ2-5
D gene: -
V gene: TRBV28
CDR3 length: 15
clone size: many
CDR3 protein: CASSLVGEPGETQYF
CDR3 DNA: TGTGCCAGCAGTTTAGTAGGGGAGCCGGGGGAGACCCAGTACTTC

J gene: TRBJ1-1
D gene: -
V gene: TRBV5-1
CDR3 length: 12
clone size: many
CDR3 protein: CASRQSATEAFF
CDR3 DNA: TGCGCCAGCCGACAGAGCGCCACTGAAGCTTTCTTT

J gene: TRBJ2-1
D gene: TRBD2
V gene: TRBV6-5
CDR3 length: 13
clone size: many
CDR3 protein: CASRQYGGLEQFF
CDR3 DNA: TGTGCCAGCAGGCAATACGGGGGACTAGAGCAGTTCTTC

J gene: TRBJ2-7
D gene: -
V gene: TRBV27
CDR3 length: 14
clone size: many
CDR3 protein: CASSFGPGSYEQYF
CDR3 DNA: TGTGCCAGCAGTTTCGGTCCTGGCTCCTACGAGCAGTACTTC

J gene: TRBJ2-1
D gene: -
V gene: TRBV19
CDR3 length: 15
clone size: few
CDR3 protein: CASSIQGVSYNEQFF
CDR3 DNA: TGTGCCAGTAGTATACAGGGTGTCTCCTACAATGAGCAGTTCTTC

J gene: TRBJ1-2
D gene: -
V gene: TRBV6-5
CDR3 length: 15
clone size: many
CDR3 protein: CASSKRTGQNYGYTF
CDR3 DNA: TGTGCCAGCAGTAAGAGAACAGGACAGAACTATGGCTACACCTTC

J gene: TRBJ2-5
D gene: TRBD1
V gene: TRBV15
CDR3 length: 17
clone size: many
CDR3 protein: CATSRAGTGAIQETQYF
CDR3 DNA: TGTGCCACCAGCAGAGCCGGGACAGGGGCCATCCAAGAGACCCAGTACTTC

J gene: TRBJ1-2
D gene: TRBD1
V gene: TRBV12-3/TRBV12-4
CDR3 length: 16
clone size: -
CDR3 protein: CASSLGTGKPNYGYTF
CDR3 DNA: TGTGCCAGCAGTTTAGGGACAGGGAAGCCGAACTATGGCTACACCTTC

J gene: TRBJ1-1
D gene: -
V gene: TRBV12-2
CDR3 length: 13
clone size: many
CDR3 protein: CASRPQGMGEAFF
CDR3 DNA: TGTGCAAGTCGCCCACAGGGTATGGGTGAAGCTTTCTTT

J gene: TRBJ2-1
D gene: TRBD2
V gene: TRBV19
CDR3 length: 14
clone size: medium-sized
CDR3 protein: CASSFSGGGNEQFF
CDR3 DNA: TGTGCCAGTAGTTTTAGCGGGGGCGGCAATGAGCAGTTCTTC

J gene: TRBJ1-1
D gene: TRBD1
V gene: TRBV6-1
CDR3 length: 14
clone size: many
CDR3 protein: CASALGQGMIEAFF
CDR3 DNA: TGTGCCAGCGCCCTGGGACAGGGGATGATTGAAGCTTTCTTT

J gene: TRBJ2-2
D gene: -
V gene: TRBV5-1
CDR3 length: 15
clone size: few
CDR3 protein: CASSLGGLLDRELFF
CDR3 DNA: TGCGCCAGCAGCTTGGGGGGCCTACTCGACCGGGAGCTGTTTTTT

J gene: TRBJ1-1
D gene: -
V gene: TRBV27
CDR3 length: 13
clone size: many
CDR3 protein: CASSFDTYTEAFF
CDR3 DNA: TGTGCCAGCAGTTTCGACACCTACACTGAAGCTTTCTTT

J gene: TRBJ2-3
D gene: -
V gene: TRBV5-1
CDR3 length: 13
clone size: many
CDR3 protein: CASTSPGKDTQYF
CDR3 DNA: TGCGCCAGCACGTCCCCAGGAAAAGATACGCAGTATTTT

J gene: TRBJ2-5
D gene: -
V gene: TRBV5-1
CDR3 length: 11
clone size: medium-sized
CDR3 protein: CASSVGEAQYF
CDR3 DNA: TGCGCCAGCAGCGTGGGAGAGGCCCAGTACTTC

J gene: TRBJ1-5
D gene: -
V gene: TRBV11-2
CDR3 length: 14
clone size: many
CDR3 protein: CASSPTDVGQPQHF
CDR3 DNA: TGTGCCAGCAGCCCAACAGATGTGGGGCAGCCCCAGCATTTT

J gene: TRBJ2-7
D gene: TRBD2
V gene: TRBV7-9
CDR3 length: 17
clone size: many
CDR3 protein: CASKGTHTTSGSYEQYF
CDR3 DNA: TGTGCCAGCAAAGGAACACATACGACTAGCGGATCCTACGAGCAGTACTTC

J gene: TRBJ2-3
D gene: -
V gene: TRBV6-2/TRBV6-3
CDR3 length: 13
clone size: many
CDR3 protein: CASTRLGTDTQYF
CDR3 DNA: TGTGCCAGCACCAGACTCGGGACAGATACGCAGTATTTT

J gene: TRBJ2-3
D gene: -
V gene: TRBV3-1
CDR3 length: 14
clone size: many
CDR3 protein: CASSQRRQLRGQYF
CDR3 DNA: TGTGCCAGCAGCCAAAGACGGCAACTCCGAGGGCAGTATTTT

J gene: TRBJ2-7
D gene: -
V gene: TRBV10-3
CDR3 length: 15
clone size: many
CDR3 protein: CAISESPGASYEQYF
CDR3 DNA: TGTGCCATCAGTGAGTCTCCAGGAGCCTCCTACGAGCAGTACTTC

J gene: TRBJ1-1
D gene: -
V gene: TRBV28
CDR3 length: 13
clone size: many
CDR3 protein: CASSPDSPFEAFF
CDR3 DNA: TGTGCCAGCAGTCCAGACAGTCCGTTTGAAGCTTTCTTT

J gene: TRBJ1-1
D gene: -
V gene: TRBV6-5
CDR3 length: 13
clone size: few
CDR3 protein: CASSYGSNTEAFF
CDR3 DNA: TGTGCCAGCAGTTACGGGAGTAACACTGAAGCTTTCTTT

J gene: TRBJ2-2
D gene: TRBD1
V gene: TRBV13
CDR3 length: 17
clone size: many
CDR3 protein: CASSSWGQASTTGELFF
CDR3 DNA: TGTGCCAGCTCCAGCTGGGGACAGGCTTCGACCACCGGGGAGCTGTTTTTT

J gene: TRBJ2-7
D gene: -
V gene: TRBV7-9
CDR3 length: 13
clone size: many
CDR3 protein: CASSSGLSYEQYF
CDR3 DNA: TGTGCCAGCAGCTCGGGACTCTCGTACGAGCAGTACTTC

J gene: TRBJ2-5
D gene: -
V gene: TRBV3-1
CDR3 length: 14
clone size: medium-sized
CDR3 protein: CASSQTGSAETQYF
CDR3 DNA: TGTGCCAGCAGCCAAACAGGGTCCGCAGAGACCCAGTACTTC